The clone carrying this TCR beta chain has a count of ten or more. The data were obtained in a study of T cells in Graves' hyperthyroidism and ophthalmopathy. This CDR3 spans 12 amino acids. Losses at the gene ends were 8 bases for V and 6 bases for J; bases not matched to a gene: 7. Looked up from germline, CDR1 is MDHEN and CDR2 is SYDVKM. Researchers took RNA transcripts and amplified the TCR beta CDR3 regions from them. HTBI primers were used for first-round RT-PCR of the TCR CDR3. TCRdb reanalysed the multiplex PCR reads using MiXCR and keeps one entry per CDR3 protein. The sample lists around 190,000 distinct CDR3 sequences; around 17% were seen once.

The V gene is TRBV28, the J gene TRBJ2-7; 7 bases fit TRBD2. The clonotype originates from a woman aged 45 to 65 with Graves' hyperthyroidism. The sample comprised blood. The CDR3 sequence: CASWTRTGEQYF. Here the CDR3 DNA reads TGTGCCAGCTGGACTAGAACAGGCGAGCAGTACTTC.